Listed here is a single TCR beta chain. This clonotype has a handful of counts. Its antigen specificity is not known. No quality values exist for individual bases; no much larger clone is one base distant. The listed sequencing device is Illumina NovaSeq 6000. TCRalpha and TCRbeta cDNA libraries were constructed by 5'RACE with constant-segment primers, with sample barcodes and unique molecular identifiers being introduced. RNA was extracted from every sample with Trizol reagent. The libraries were amplified in two PCR steps, and the second step added a second sample barcode and Illumina TruSeq adapters. Sequencing of the libraries was done on an Illumina NovaSeq, producing 2 x 150 bp paired-end reads. In the authors' own workflow: With migec v1.2.7, reads were demultiplexed and then collapsed into UMI-guided consensus sequences. Using mixcr v2.1.11, the UMI consensuses were aligned to TRA and TRB V and J templates and assembled into clonotypes. A clonotype was counted as expanded or contracted only when both edgeR and NoisET called the clonotype significant, with the noise models trained on biological replicates. For edgeR calls, the cutoffs were a false discovery rate-adjusted p below 0.01 and a log2 fold-change threshold of 1. PCA with hierarchical clustering of max-normalized trajectories of the 1000 most abundant clonotypes was used as exploratory dynamics analysis. Separately sequenced CD4+ and CD8+ repertoires were used to assign a CD4 or CD8 phenotype to each responding clone. TCRdb cleaned the public reads at Q25 with fastp, built clones with MiXCR and kept in-frame beta chains. Records with the same CDR3 protein are collapsed into one entry carrying the most frequent genes and DNA. The V and J calls reflect TCRdb's pipeline rather than the authors' work. This sample is represented by 310,000 or so distinct CDR3 sequences; around 15% of them were singletons. Of the sample, 22% is held by the ten largest clones.

Cut back by 0 bases and 4 bases, the V and J ends lie 8 bases apart. Based on the germline V gene, the CDR1 and CDR2 sequences are KGHDR and SFDVKD. The CDR3 measures 14 amino acids from cysteine to phenylalanine. Of all the DNA, just the CDR3 is kept, 42 bases in frame from base 1. The sample comes from a study of T-cell memory formation after mild COVID-19 (dated by TCRdb to about 2021). In terms of the full investigation: TCR sequence clusters from the two donors were largely donor specific. In a couple of donors, T-cell clones that expanded and contracted after mild COVID-19 were tracked by sequencing TCRalpha and TCRbeta repertoires over time. The cohort comprised two young, previously healthy adult volunteers, one female and one male. Results and caveats for the whole study, not just this receptor: The detection of some responding clones in pre-infection memory suggests that pre-existing cross-reactive memory T cells joined the SARS-CoV-2 response. Contracting CD4+ clones were located mainly in the CM and EM memory subsets, whereas CD8+ clones were found to be enriched in EMRA. Only a couple of mild cases were covered by the study, and larger cohorts that include severe cases with pre-infection samples were considered necessary. The second-wave clones that peaked on day 37 were not confirmed to be SARS-CoV-2 specific. Clones contracting from day 15 to 85 had balanced CD4/CD8 phenotypes, while a second wave expanding from day 15 to 37 was biased towards CD4+.

Ficoll-Paque density gradient centrifugation was the method used to isolate PBMCs. The TCR was taken from a man aged 18 to 30 who had mild COVID-19 (a few samples of this study predate the infection). The sample titles of this study are shuffled in the database, so cell type and time point are left out; the donor was told from shared clones. Recombination connected TRBV24-1 to TRBJ1-2; the D gene assignment is ambiguous. Input material: PBMCs or a T cell subset sorted from them (not recorded which). The CDR3: CATSDLDESYGYTF. The DNA sequence is TGTGCCACCAGTGATTTGGACGAATCCTATGGCTACACCTTC.